A single T cell receptor (beta chain) is shown here with its context. These data come from a study of control samples from healthy donors and cancer patients. This CDR3 contains 15 residues. The junction had 11 bases not matched to a gene; V was cut back by 4 bases and J by 6 bases. The germline gives CDR1 SGHRS, CDR2 YFSETQ. TCRdb's table, derived via immunoSEQ multiplex PCR, lists solely in-frame clones and lacks some. The repertoire holds about 100,000 clones, about 90% seen once, with approximately 20% in the top ten. Sequencing was done on a sample of blood. The genes are TRBV5-1 and TRBJ2-7; TRBD2 matches at 9 bases. The clonotype originates from a woman in her forties or fifties in good health. CDR3 sequence: CASSPTTGLAGEQYV. CDR3 coding DNA: TGCGCCAGCAGCCCGACGACGGGACTAGCAGGCGAGCAGTACGTC.